The present T cell receptor beta chain was sequenced within a study of human versus mouse CDR3 diversity and MHC coevolution. On the study more broadly: immunoSEQ was reported to reach one in 200,000 T cells sensitivity.

V was cut by 4 bases and J by 4 bases, with 15 bases left in between. The CDR3 totals 15 residues. Germline CDR1 and CDR2: MNHEY and SVGAGI. Assay used: immunoSEQ multiplex PCR; TCRdb lists only in-frame clones, some missing. The sample records about 73,000 clones, around 90% being singletons. The chain employs TRBV6-5 and TRBJ2-3; D gene ambiguous. The specimen sequenced was naive CD4+ T cells from blood. The subset here: CD45RO-negative CD62L-positive naive CD4 T cells. This receptor was identified in a person aged 25-75 years in good health. The CDR3 loop is CASSSVSGFPDTQYF. The CDR3 DNA follows: TGTGCCAGCAGTTCCGTTTCAGGATTCCCAGATACGCAGTATTTT.